This TCR beta chain was sequenced during a study of blood T cells in healthy people across ages. Study findings and constraints: Lack of knowledge of donor CMV status possibly confounded expanded clonotype changes. Diversity estimated from one million T cells was considered an underestimate.

Germline V lookup: CDR1 SGHTA, CDR2 FQGNSA. Trimming left V 1 base short and J 5 bases short, with 14 bases between. The CDR3 loop spans 16 amino acids. On this clonotype itself: The antigen remains unidentified.

It was with a sample-barcoded 5' primer and a J-beta primer mix that a second PCR of roughly 7 to 12 cycles was run. TCRdb redid the calling of the 5' RACE reads with MiXCR, one entry per CDR3 protein. The sample has about 640,000 distinct CDR3 sequences, about 53% seen once. The sample was blood. The sequence was obtained from a man aged 60 to 69 in good health. The rearrangement links TRBV7-2 to TRBJ2-2; a weak D match, TRBD2 (7 bases). The CDR3 nucleotides read TGTGCCAGCAGCTTAGTGGCGGGGGCCGGGACCGGGGAGCTGTTTTTT. It yields the protein CASSLVAGAGTGELFF.